This TCR beta chain was sequenced in a study of cytomegalovirus exposure and HLA in healthy donors. This clone was found a few times. The antigen remains undetermined. CDR3 length: 17 residues. The V gene's germline CDR1 is LGHNA and CDR2 YNFKEQ. V was pared by 0 bases and J by 7 bases, with 16 bases between. Study findings and constraints: Reportedly, fewer N-insertions than the roughly 600-donor mean appeared in an Asian-associated ancestry cluster in a later analysis. V- and J-gene trimming in TCR beta was tied to a missense DCLRE1C variant by an analysis performed later. Researchers reported from a later analysis that most CMV-associated TCR beta chains appeared HLA-restricted.

PCR amplification relied on 60 Vbeta primers (plus 13 Jbeta primers). Assay used: immunoSEQ multiplex PCR; TCRdb lists only in-frame clones, some missing. The table shows 130,000 or so clones, with 82% occurring only once. This chain uses TRBV4-2 with TRBJ1-6; a possible D gene is TRBD1 (6 bases). The sequence was obtained from a woman aged 50 to 65 in good health and CMV-seropositive. Sequenced material: PBMCs. The CDR3 here is CASSQESNRVGNSPLHF. In DNA form, the CDR3 reads TGTGCCAGCAGCCAAGAAAGCAACAGGGTTGGGAATTCACCCCTCCACTTT.